This T cell receptor beta chain was captured by sequencing in a study of T cell responses to AZD1222 COVID-19 vaccine. V was clipped by 5 bases and J by 3 bases, with 7 bases between them. The CDR3 has 12 amino acids. Germline V gene sequence: CDR1 MDHEN, CDR2 SYDVKM. Second doses at about 4 or about 12 weeks were pooled. Profiling relied on immunoSEQ multiplex PCR, and the TCRdb table lists in-frame clones only, not all of them. The sample contains more than 120,000 clones, around 94% of which appear only once. This material consisted of peripheral blood, taken 28 days after the second AZD1222 dose. The chain employs TRBV28 and TRBJ1-2, with a possible D match to TRBD1 (6 bases). This TCR came from an adult who received the AZD1222 COVID-19 vaccine. CDR3 sequence: CASSRGYYGYTF. The DNA for the CDR3 is TGTGCCAGCAGTAGGGGGTACTATGGCTACACCTTC.